Below, 9 T cell receptor beta chains from the same sample are listed, as sequenced in a study of cytomegalovirus exposure and HLA in healthy donors. Amplification used 60 Vbeta primers and 13 Jbeta primers. Assay: immunoSEQ multiplex PCR; the TCRdb copy retains only in-frame clones and omits some. The repertoire holds about 130,000 clones, with roughly 80% as singletons. The sample taken for sequencing was PBMCs. The receptors originated from a middle-aged woman in good health and CMV-seronegative.

This clone was recorded a few times. The J gene is TRBJ2-1, the V gene TRBV15; 10 positions agree with TRBD1. This CDR3 spans 15 amino acids. Trimming took 5 bases from V and 10 from J; bases not matched to a gene: 11. Per germline, CDR1 LNHNV and CDR2 YYDKDF (reference sequence). The CDR3 bases are TGTGCCACCAGCTTGGTCACGGGACAGGGGTACGAGCAGTTCTTC. It specifies CATSLVTGQGYEQFF.

The rearrangement joins TRBV25-1 to TRBJ1-4, with no clear D. This CDR3 has 18 residues. Germline-derived CDR1 and CDR2 are MGHDK and SYGVNS. With 4 bases removed from V and 7 bases from J, the gap between germline ends came to 25 bases. The chain's CDR3 is CASSALLHMDGEGEKLFF. As DNA, the CDR3 is TGTGCCAGCAGTGCGTTATTACATATGGACGGGGAGGGTGAAAAACTGTTTTTT.

This chain connects TRBV7-2 to TRBJ2-3; D possibly corresponds to TRBD1 (6 bases). This CDR3 is built from 18 residues. Germline V CDR1 and CDR2: SGHTA, FQGNSA. V lost 4 bases, J lost 0 bases, and 20 bases lay in between. The CDR3 nucleotides read TGTGCCAGCAGCTGGGGGCTTGGTACGGGATCTAGCACAGATACGCAGTATTTT. Protein sequence: CASSWGLGTGSSTDTQYF.

V usage is TRBV19 and J usage is TRBJ1-5; no reliable D call. The CDR3 consists of 13 residues. Germline V gene lookup returns CDR1 LNHDA and CDR2 SQIVND (reference sequence). V lost 2 bases and J 7 bases, leaving 9 bases between the germline ends. In DNA, the CDR3 is TGTGCCAGTAGTATATCGGGGTCCCAGCCCCAGCATTTT. Protein sequence: CASSISGSQPQHF.

V gene TRBV4-1 combines with J gene TRBJ1-4; 7 bases match TRBD1. V trimming: 8 bases; J trimming: 0 bases; junction bases outside the gene matches: 12. Germline CDR1 reads MGHRA; CDR2 reads YSYEKL. The CDR3 has 17 residues. This CDR3 reads CASGPTGNGATNEKLFF. For the CDR3, the DNA is TGCGCCAGCGGCCCGACAGGGAATGGGGCAACTAATGAAAAACTGTTTTTT.

The V gene is TRBV6-1, the J gene TRBJ1-5; D perhaps matches TRBD1 (6 bases). This CDR3 has 15 residues. Trimming removed 3 bases from V and 1 base from J, with 10 bases in between. Looked up from germline, CDR1 is MNHNS and CDR2 is SASEGT. CDR3 amino acids: CASSEEDRSNQPQHF. The CDR3 bases are TGTGCCAGCAGTGAGGAAGACAGGAGCAATCAGCCCCAGCATTTT.

This chain joins TRBV19 and TRBJ1-2; 7 bases are shared with TRBD1. The J segment lost 7 bases and the V segment lost 3 bases, leaving 11 bases of the junction unmatched. The CDR3 length is 15 residues. Germline V gene lookup returns CDR1 LNHDA and CDR2 SQIVND (reference sequence). Written as DNA, the CDR3 is TGTGCCAGTAGTATCCCCCCGACAGGGCCTTCTGGCTACACCTTC. It specifies CASSIPPTGPSGYTF.

Concerning this clone itself: One junction end does not reproduce the germline sequence, and a read error may be involved. The same CDR3 can be traced to other DNA sequences in this sample. V and J are TRBV2 and TRBJ2-4, with a tentative D call TRBD2 (5 bases). Per the germline V gene, CDR1 is SNHLY and CDR2 is FYNNEI. This CDR3 has 12 residues. The CDR3 reads CASSLAKNIQYF. In DNA form, the CDR3 reads TGTGCCAGCAGCCTAGCCAAAAACATTCAATACTTC.

The chain uses TRBV4-2 and TRBJ2-5; 9 bases are a match to TRBD2. The CDR3 consists of 17 residues. V trimming: 0 bases; J trimming: 0 bases; junction bases outside the gene matches: 5. CDR1 is LGHNA and CDR2 is YNFKEQ in the germline V gene. Here the CDR3 reads CASSQDVASGDQETQYF. The CDR3 nucleotides are TGTGCCAGCAGCCAAGATGTCGCTAGCGGGGACCAAGAGACCCAGTACTTC.